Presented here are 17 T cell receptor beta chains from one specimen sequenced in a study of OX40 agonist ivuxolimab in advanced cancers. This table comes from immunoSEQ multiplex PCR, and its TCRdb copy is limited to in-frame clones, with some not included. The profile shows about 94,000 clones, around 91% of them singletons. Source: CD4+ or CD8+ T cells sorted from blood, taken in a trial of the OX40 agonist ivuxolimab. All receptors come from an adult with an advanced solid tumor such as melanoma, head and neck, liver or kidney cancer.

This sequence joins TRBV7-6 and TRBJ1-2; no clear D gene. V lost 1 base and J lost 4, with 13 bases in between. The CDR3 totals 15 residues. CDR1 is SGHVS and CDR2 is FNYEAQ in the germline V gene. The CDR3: CASSLDATATYGYTF. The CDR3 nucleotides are TGTGCCAGCAGCTTAGATGCTACAGCCACCTATGGCTACACCTTC.

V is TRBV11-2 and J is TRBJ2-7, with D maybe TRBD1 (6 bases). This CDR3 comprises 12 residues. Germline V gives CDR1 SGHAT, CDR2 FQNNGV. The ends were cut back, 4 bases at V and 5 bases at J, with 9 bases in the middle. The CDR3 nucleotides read TGTGCCAGCAGCTCGACAGGAGACGAGCAGTACTTC. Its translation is CASSSTGDEQYF.

CDR3 sequence reads: CASSLRLGVSTEAFF. DNA of the CDR3: TGTGCCAGCAGCTTACGACTAGGGGTTAGCACTGAAGCTTTCTTT. The chain uses TRBV7-2 and TRBJ1-1; a possible D gene is TRBD1 (5 bases). V shed 2 bases and J shed 4 bases, with 14 bases lying between them. The germline V gene encodes CDR1 SGHTA and CDR2 FQGNSA. The length of the CDR3 is 15 residues.

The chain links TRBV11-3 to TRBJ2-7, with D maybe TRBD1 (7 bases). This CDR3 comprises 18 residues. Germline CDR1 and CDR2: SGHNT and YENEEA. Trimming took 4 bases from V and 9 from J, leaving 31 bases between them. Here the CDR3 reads CASSSGDAGQQVTKGQYF. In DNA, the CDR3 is TGTGCCAGCAGCTCAGGGGATGCGGGACAGCAGGTTACGAAAGGGCAGTACTTC.

CDR3 in amino acids: CASKTYNYGYTF. Here the CDR3 DNA reads TGTGCCAGCAAAACTTACAACTATGGCTACACCTTC. V and J are TRBV6-5 and TRBJ1-2; D is undetermined. The CDR3 contains 12 residues. CDR1 and CDR2 (germline): MNHEY, SVGAGI. Trimming left V 7 bases short and J 2 bases short, with 8 bases between.

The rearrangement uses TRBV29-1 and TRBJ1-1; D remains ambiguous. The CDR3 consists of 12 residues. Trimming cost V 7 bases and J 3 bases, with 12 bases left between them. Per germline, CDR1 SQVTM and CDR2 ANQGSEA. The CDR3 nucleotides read TGCAGCGCCTCAGACCGTCACACTGAAGCTTTCTTT. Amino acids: CSASDRHTEAFF.

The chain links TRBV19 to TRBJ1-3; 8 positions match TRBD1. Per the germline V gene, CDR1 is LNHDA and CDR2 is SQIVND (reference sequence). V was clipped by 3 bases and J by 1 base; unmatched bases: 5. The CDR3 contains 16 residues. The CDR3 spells CASSIQGARSGNTIYF. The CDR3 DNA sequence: TGTGCCAGTAGTATCCAGGGGGCACGGTCTGGAAACACCATATATTTT.

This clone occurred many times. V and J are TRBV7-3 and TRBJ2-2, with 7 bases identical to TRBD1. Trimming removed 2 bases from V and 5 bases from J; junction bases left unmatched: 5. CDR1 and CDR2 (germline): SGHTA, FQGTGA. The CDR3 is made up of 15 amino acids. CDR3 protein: CASSLHRGDTGELFF. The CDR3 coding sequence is TGTGCCAGCAGCTTACACAGGGGCGATACCGGGGAGCTGTTTTTT.

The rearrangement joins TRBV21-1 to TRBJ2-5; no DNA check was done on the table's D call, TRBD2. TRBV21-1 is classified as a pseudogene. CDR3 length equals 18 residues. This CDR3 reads CASSKGTRVAGVRETQYF. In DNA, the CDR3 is TGTGCCAGCAGCAAGGGGACACGGGTAGCGGGAGTTAGGGAGACCCAGTACTTC.

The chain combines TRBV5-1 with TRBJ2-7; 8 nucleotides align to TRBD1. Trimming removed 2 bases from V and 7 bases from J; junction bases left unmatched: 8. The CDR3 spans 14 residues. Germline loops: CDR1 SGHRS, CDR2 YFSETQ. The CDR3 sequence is CASSFTQGAGEQYF. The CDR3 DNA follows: TGCGCCAGCAGCTTTACCCAGGGGGCCGGTGAGCAGTACTTC.

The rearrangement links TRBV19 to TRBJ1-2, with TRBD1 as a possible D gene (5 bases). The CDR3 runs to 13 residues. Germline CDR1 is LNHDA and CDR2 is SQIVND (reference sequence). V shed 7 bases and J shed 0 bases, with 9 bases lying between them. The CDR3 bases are TGTGCCAGTAAAACAGGCGCTAACTATGGCTACACCTTC. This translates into CASKTGANYGYTF.

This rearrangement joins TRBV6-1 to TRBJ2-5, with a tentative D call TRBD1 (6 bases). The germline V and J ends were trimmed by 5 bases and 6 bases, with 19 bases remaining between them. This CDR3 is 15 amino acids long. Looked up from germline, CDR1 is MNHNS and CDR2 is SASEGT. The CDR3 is CASSTLDSPFQTQYF. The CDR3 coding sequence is TGTGCCAGCAGTACCTTGGACAGCCCGTTCCAGACCCAGTACTTC.

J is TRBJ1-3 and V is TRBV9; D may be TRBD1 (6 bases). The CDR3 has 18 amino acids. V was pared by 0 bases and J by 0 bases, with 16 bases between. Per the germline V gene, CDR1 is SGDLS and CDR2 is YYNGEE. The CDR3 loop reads CASSVGLQGPSSGNTIYF. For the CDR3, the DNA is TGTGCCAGCAGCGTAGGCCTCCAGGGGCCGAGCTCTGGAAACACCATATATTTT. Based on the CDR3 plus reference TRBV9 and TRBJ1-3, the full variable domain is DSGVTQTPKHLITATGQRVTLRCSPRSGDLSVYWYQQSLDQGLQFLIQYYNGEERAKGNILERFSAQQFPDLHSELNLSSLELGDSALYFCASSVGLQGPSSGNTIYFGEGSWLTVV.

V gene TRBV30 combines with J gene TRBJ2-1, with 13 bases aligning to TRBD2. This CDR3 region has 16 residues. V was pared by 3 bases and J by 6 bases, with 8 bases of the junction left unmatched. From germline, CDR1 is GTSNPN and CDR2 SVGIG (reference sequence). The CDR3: CAWRALGLAGSNEQFF. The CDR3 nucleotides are TGTGCCTGGAGGGCCCTGGGACTAGCGGGGTCCAATGAGCAGTTCTTC.

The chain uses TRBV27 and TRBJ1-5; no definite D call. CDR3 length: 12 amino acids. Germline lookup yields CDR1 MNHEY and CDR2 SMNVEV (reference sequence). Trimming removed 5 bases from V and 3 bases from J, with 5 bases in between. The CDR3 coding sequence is TGTGCCAGCAGTGACACCAATCAGCCCCAGCATTTT. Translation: CASSDTNQPQHF.

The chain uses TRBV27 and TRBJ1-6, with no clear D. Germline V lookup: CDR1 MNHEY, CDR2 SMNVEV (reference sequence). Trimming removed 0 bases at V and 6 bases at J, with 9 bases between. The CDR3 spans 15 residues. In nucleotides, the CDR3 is TGTGCCAGCAGTTTATCACGGCGGCCTAATTCACCCCTCCACTTT. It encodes CASSLSRRPNSPLHF.

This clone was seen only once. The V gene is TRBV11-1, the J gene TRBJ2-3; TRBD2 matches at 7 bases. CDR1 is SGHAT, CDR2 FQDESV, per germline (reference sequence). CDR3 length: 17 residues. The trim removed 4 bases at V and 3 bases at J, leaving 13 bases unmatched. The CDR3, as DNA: TGTGCCAGCAGCTGGGGTCTGGGCGGCGGGAGAACAGATACGCAGTATTTT. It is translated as CASSWGLGGGRTDTQYF. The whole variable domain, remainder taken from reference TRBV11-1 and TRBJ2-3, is EAEVAQSPRYKITEKSQAVAFWCDPISGHATLYWYRQILGQGPELLVQFQDESVVDDSQLPKDRFSAERLKGVDSTLKIQPAELGDSAMYLCASSWGLGGGRTDTQYFGPGTRLTVL.